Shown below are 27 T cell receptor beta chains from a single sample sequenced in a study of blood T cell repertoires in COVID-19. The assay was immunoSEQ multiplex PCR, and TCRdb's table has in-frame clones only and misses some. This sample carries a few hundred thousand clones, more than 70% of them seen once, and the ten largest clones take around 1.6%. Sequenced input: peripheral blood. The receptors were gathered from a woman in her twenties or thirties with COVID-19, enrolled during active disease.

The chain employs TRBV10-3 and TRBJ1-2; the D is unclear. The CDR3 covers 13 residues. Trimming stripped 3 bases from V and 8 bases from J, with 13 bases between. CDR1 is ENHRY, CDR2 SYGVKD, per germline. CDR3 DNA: TGTGCCATCAGTGATCCCCAGGATTCCGGCTACACCTTC. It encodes CAISDPQDSGYTF.

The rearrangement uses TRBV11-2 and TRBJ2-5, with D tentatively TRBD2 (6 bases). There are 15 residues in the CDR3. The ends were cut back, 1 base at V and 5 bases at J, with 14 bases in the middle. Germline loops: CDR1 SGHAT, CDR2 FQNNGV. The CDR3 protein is CASSLVLEGVETQYF. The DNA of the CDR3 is TGTGCCAGCAGCTTAGTGTTGGAGGGAGTCGAGACCCAGTACTTC.

The CDR3 region is CASSSYGGVDTIYF. CDR3 sequence (DNA): TGTGCCAGTAGTTCCTACGGCGGGGTGGACACCATATATTTT. J is TRBJ1-3 and V is TRBV19; no clear D. V was shortened by 5 bases and J by 8 bases, with 16 bases between the two germline ends. This CDR3 is 14 amino acids long. Germline lookup yields CDR1 LNHDA and CDR2 SQIVND (reference sequence). The full variable domain, its missing parts supplied by reference TRBV19 and TRBJ1-3, is DGGITQSPKYLFRKEGQNVTLSCEQNLNHDAMYWYRQDPGQGLRLIYYSQIVNDFQKGDIAEGYSVSREKKESFPLTVTSAQKNPTAFYLCASSSYGGVDTIYFGEGSWLTVV.

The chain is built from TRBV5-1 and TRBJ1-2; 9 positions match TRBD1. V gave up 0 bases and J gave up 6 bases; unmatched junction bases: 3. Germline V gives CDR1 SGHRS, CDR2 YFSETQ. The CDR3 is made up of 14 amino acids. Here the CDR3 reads CASSLGGQGNGYTF. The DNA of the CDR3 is TGCGCCAGCAGCTTGGGAGGACAGGGGAATGGCTACACCTTC.

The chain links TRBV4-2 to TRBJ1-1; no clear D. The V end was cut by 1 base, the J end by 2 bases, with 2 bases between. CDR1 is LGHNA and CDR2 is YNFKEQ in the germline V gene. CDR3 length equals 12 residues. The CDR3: CASSQANTEAFF. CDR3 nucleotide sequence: TGTGCCAGCAGCCAAGCTAACACTGAAGCTTTCTTT.

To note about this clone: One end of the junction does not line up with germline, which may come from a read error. The chain's CDR3 is CASSPYTGGAGGYAF. Here the CDR3 DNA reads TGTGCCAGCAGCCCCTATACAGGGGGCGCGGGTGGCTACGCCTTC. The chain employs TRBV28 and TRBJ1-2; the match to TRBD1 covers 9 bases. CDR1 and CDR2 from the germline V gene are MDHEN and SYDVKM. The CDR3 is made up of 15 amino acids.

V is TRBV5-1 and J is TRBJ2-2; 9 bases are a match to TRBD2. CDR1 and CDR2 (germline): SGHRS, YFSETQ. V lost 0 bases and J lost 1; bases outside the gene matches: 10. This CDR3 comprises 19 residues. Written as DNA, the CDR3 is TGCGCCAGCAGCTTGGCCCTGAGGGCTAGCGGGATGAACACCGGGGAGCTGTTTTTT. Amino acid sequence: CASSLALRASGMNTGELFF.

CDR3 region: CASSQVREETQYF. The CDR3 region has the DNA TGCGCCAGCAGCCAGGTCCGGGAAGAGACCCAGTACTTC. V and J are TRBV4-1 and TRBJ2-5; D is unresolved. Germline V gene lookup returns CDR1 MGHRA and CDR2 YSYEKL. The CDR3 is 13 amino acids. The V end lost 3 bases, the J end lost 3 bases, and 8 bases lay between the germline ends.

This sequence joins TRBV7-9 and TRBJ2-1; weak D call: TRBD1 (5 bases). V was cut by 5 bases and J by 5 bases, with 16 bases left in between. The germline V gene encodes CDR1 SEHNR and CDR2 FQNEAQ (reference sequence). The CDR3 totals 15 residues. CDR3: CASSPQGDPNNEQFF. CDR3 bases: TGTGCCAGCAGCCCTCAAGGGGATCCCAACAATGAGCAGTTCTTC.

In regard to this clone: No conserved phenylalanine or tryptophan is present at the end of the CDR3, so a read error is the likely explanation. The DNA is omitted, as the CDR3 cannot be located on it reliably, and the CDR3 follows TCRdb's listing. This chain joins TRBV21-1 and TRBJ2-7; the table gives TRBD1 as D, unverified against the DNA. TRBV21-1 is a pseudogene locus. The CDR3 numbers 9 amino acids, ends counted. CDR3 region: CASTFGQGD.

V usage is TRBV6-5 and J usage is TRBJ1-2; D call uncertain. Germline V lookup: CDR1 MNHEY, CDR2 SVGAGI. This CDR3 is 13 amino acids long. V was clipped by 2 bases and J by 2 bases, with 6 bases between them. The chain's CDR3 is CASSYGRNYGYTF. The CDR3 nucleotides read TGTGCCAGCAGTTACGGGAGAAACTATGGCTACACCTTC.

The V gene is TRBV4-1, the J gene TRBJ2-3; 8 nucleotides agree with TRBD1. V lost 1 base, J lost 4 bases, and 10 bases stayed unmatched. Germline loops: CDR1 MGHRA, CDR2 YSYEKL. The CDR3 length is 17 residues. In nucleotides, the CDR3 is TGCGCCAGCAGCCAAGTAGCAGGGGGCGCAGTCCCAGATACGCAGTATTTT. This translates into CASSQVAGGAVPDTQYF.

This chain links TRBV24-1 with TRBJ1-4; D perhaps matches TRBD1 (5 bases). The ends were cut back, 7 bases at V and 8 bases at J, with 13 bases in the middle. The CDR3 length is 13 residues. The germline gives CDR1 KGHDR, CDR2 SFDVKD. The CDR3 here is CATSRDYGEKLFF. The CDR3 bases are TGTGCCACCAGCCGGGACTACGGAGAAAAACTGTTTTTT.

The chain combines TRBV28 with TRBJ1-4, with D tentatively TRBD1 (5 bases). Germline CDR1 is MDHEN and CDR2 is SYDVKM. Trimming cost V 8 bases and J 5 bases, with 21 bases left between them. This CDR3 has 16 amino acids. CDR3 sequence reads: CASSSLRGRGNEKLFF. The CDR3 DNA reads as TGTGCCAGCTCATCTTTGCGGGGACGGGGGAATGAAAAACTGTTTTTT.

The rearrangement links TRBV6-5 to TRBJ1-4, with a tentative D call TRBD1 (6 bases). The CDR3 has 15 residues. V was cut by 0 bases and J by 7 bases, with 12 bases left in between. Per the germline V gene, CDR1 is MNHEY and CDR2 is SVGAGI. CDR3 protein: CASSYSGGAGEKLFF. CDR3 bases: TGTGCCAGCAGTTACTCGGGGGGGGCCGGTGAAAAACTGTTTTTT.

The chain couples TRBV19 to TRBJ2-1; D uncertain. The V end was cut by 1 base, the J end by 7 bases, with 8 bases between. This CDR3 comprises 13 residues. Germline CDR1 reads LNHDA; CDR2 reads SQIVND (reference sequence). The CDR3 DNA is TGTGCCAGTAGTATAGTTGAAGCGAATGAGCAGTTCTTC. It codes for CASSIVEANEQFF.

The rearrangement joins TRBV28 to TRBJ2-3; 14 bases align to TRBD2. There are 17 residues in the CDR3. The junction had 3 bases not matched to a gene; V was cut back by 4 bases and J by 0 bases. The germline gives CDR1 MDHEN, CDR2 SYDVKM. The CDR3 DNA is TGTGCCAGCAGTTCCGGGACTAGCGGGGGTAGCACAGATACGCAGTATTTT. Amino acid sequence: CASSSGTSGGSTDTQYF.

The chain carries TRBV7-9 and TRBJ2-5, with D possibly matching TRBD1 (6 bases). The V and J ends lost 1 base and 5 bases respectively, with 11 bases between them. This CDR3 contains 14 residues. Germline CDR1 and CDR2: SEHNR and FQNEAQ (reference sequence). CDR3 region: CASSLESGAETQYF. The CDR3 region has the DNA TGTGCCAGCAGCTTAGAATCAGGGGCGGAGACCCAGTACTTC.

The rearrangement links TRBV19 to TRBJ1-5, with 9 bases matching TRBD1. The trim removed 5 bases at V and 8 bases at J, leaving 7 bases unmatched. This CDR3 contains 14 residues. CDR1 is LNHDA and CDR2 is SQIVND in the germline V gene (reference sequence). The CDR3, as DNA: TGTGCCAGTAGTTTCCTCACAGGGGGCGAGCCCCAGCATTTT. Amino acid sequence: CASSFLTGGEPQHF.

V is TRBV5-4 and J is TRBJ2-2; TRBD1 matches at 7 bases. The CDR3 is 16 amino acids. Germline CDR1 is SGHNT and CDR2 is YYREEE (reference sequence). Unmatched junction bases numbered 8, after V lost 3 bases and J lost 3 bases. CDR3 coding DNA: TGTGCCAGCAGCTCATACAAACAGGGGCACACCGGGGAGCTGTTTTTT. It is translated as CASSSYKQGHTGELFF.

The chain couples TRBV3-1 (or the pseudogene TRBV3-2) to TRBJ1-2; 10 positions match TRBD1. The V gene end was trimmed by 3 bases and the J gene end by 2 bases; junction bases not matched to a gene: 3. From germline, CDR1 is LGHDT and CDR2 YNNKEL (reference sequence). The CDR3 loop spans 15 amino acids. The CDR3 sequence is CASSQSDRGNYGYTF. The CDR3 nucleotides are TGTGCCAGCAGCCAGTCGGACAGGGGGAACTATGGCTACACCTTC.

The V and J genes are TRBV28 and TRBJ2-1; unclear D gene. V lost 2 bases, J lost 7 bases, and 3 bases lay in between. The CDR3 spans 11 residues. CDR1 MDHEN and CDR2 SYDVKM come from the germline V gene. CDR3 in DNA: TGTGCCAGCAGTTTAGCGAATGAGCAGTTCTTC. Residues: CASSLANEQFF.

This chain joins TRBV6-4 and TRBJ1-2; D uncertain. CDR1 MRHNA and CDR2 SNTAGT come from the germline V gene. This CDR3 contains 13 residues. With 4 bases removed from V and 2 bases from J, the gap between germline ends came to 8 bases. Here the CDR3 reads CASSVGANYGYTF. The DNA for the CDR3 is TGTGCCAGCAGTGTCGGAGCCAACTATGGCTACACCTTC.

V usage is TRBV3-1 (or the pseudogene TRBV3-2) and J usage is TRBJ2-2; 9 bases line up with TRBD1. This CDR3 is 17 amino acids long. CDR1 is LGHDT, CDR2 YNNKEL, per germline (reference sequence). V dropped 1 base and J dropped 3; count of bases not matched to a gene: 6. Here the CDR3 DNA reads TGTGCCAGCAGCCAAGGTTGGGACAGGGTGTACACCGGGGAGCTGTTTTTT. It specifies CASSQGWDRVYTGELFF.

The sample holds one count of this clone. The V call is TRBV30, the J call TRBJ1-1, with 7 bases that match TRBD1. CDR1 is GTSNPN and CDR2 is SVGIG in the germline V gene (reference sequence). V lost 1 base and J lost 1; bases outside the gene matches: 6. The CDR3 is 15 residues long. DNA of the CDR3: TGTGCCTGGAGTGCAATACAGGGGACGAACACTGAAGCTTTCTTT. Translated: CAWSAIQGTNTEAFF.

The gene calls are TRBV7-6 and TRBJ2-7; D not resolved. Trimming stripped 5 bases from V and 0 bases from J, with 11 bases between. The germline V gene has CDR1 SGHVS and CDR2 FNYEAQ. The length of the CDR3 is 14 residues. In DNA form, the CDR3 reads TGTGCCAGCAGCGATAGAAGGAGCTCCTACGAGCAGTACTTC. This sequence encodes CASSDRRSSYEQYF.

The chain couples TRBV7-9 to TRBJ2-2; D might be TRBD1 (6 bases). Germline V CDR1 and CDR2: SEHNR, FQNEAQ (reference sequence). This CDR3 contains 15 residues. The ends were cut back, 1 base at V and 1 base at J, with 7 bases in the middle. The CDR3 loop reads CASSLGQVNTGELFF. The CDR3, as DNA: TGTGCCAGCAGCTTAGGACAGGTGAACACCGGGGAGCTGTTTTTT.